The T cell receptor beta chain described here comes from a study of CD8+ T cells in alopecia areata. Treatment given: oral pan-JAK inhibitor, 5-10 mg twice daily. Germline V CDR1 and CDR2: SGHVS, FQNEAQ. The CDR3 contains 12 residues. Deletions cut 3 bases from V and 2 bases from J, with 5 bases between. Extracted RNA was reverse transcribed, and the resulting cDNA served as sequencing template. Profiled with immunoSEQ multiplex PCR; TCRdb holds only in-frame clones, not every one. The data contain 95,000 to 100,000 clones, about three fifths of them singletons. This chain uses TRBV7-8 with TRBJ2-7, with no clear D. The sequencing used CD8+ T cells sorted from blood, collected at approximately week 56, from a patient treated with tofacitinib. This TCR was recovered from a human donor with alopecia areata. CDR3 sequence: CASSFGTYEQYF. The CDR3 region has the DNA TGTGCCAGCAGCTTCGGCACCTACGAGCAGTACTTC.